Listed below are T cell receptor beta chains from one sample, sequenced in a study of liver allograft versus peripheral blood T cells. TCRdb reprocessed the reads via MiXCR and lists one record per CDR3 protein. The sample has approximately 9,000 distinct CDR3 sequences; about a fifth are singletons. Receptors were obtained from a human patient who had a liver transplant. Some T cells may trace back to the graft donor. CDR3s include the opening cysteine and the closing phenylalanine or tryptophan. The order of the fields is D gene, clone size, V gene, J gene, CDR3 protein, CDR3 DNA. The D gene is left open where the match is weak. Clone size is shown for a subset of rows, as once, few, many or a class of expanded clone.

.	medium-sized	TRBV27	TRBJ1-5	CASSFVGQSGMNQPQHF	TGTGCCAGCAGTTTCGTGGGTCAATCGGGGATGAATCAGCCCCAGCATTTT
TRBD2	.	TRBV11-2	TRBJ2-2	CASRIQAGSGGSPSNTGELFF	TGTGCCAGCCGTATCCAAGCGGGTAGCGGGGGGTCCCCTTCCAACACCGGGGAGCTGTTTTTT
TRBD1	medium-sized	TRBV6-5	TRBJ1-1	CASSYSTGEPFF	TGTGCCAGCAGTTACTCAACAGGGGAGCCTTTCTTT
.	medium-sized	TRBV27	TRBJ1-1	CASSIGPENTEAFF	TGTGCCAGCAGTATCGGACCGGAGAACACTGAAGCTTTCTTT
.	many	TRBV12-3/TRBV12-4	TRBJ1-4	CASSRGAGKEKLFF	TGTGCCAGCAGTAGGGGGGCAGGGAAGGAAAAACTGTTTTTT
.	many	TRBV13	TRBJ1-1	CASSLGLQGETEAFF	TGTGCCAGCAGCTTAGGGTTACAAGGGGAGACTGAAGCTTTCTTT
.	.	TRBV19	TRBJ2-3	CASSIVASASTDTQYF	TGTGCCAGTAGTATAGTTGCCAGCGCTAGCACAGATACGCAGTATTTT
TRBD1	few	TRBV27	TRBJ2-7	CASSPGTGGYEQYF	TGTGCCAGCAGTCCCGGGACAGGGGGCTACGAGCAGTACTTC
TRBD1	once	TRBV29-1	TRBJ1-2	CSVDRGAGYTF	TGCAGCGTTGACAGGGGGGCGGGCTACACCTTC
.	few	TRBV7-9	TRBJ1-1	CASSSQGEKAFF	TGTGCCAGCAGCTCCCAAGGGGAGAAAGCTTTCTTT
.	medium-sized	TRBV15	TRBJ1-2	CATSQGNNYGYTF	TGTGCCACCAGCCAGGGGAATAACTATGGCTACACCTTC
TRBD1	many	TRBV20-1	TRBJ1-2	CSATRDRGGYGYTF	TGCAGTGCTACCAGGGACAGGGGAGGATATGGCTACACCTTC
TRBD1	.	TRBV28	TRBJ1-5	CAISEGQINQPQHF	TGTGCCATCAGTGAGGGACAGATTAATCAGCCCCAGCATTTT
.	.	TRBV19	TRBJ1-1	CASSIRGRRRSEAFF	TGTGCCAGTAGTATACGGGGGCGACGTAGAAGTGAAGCTTTCTTT
.	many	TRBV6-5	TRBJ2-7	CASSYSTGSSYEQYF	TGTGCCAGCAGTTACTCGACGGGGAGCTCCTACGAGCAGTACTTC
.	.	TRBV6-1	TRBJ1-2	CASSDDLGLFFYGYTF	TGTGCCAGCAGTGACGATCTGGGCCTATTCTTCTATGGCTACACCTTC
.	.	TRBV11-2	TRBJ2-7	CASSLDIGAREQYF	TGTGCCAGCAGCCTAGACATTGGGGCGCGGGAGCAGTACTTC
.	.	TRBV30	TRBJ1-2	CAWGQEFYGYTF	TGTGCCTGGGGCCAGGAGTTCTATGGCTACACCTTC
.	medium-sized	TRBV6-1	TRBJ1-5	CASSEARGRNQPQHF	TGTGCCAGCAGTGAAGCGCGGGGGCGCAATCAGCCCCAGCATTTT
TRBD1	.	TRBV6-1	TRBJ2-7	CASSPDRDYEQYF	TGTGCCAGCAGTCCGGACAGGGACTACGAGCAGTACTTC
.	few	TRBV27	TRBJ1-5	CASRRGSQPQHF	TGTGCCAGCAGAAGGGGAAGTCAGCCCCAGCATTTT
.	medium-sized	TRBV6-5	TRBJ1-2	CASSYSEQDTDGYTF	TGTGCCAGCAGTTACTCGGAACAGGACACCGATGGCTACACCTTC
.	.	TRBV6-5	TRBJ1-5	CASRPQGRSNQPQHF	TGTGCCAGCAGACCACAGGGTAGGAGCAATCAGCCCCAGCATTTT
.	.	TRBV20-1	TRBJ1-2	CSATRQGPTANYGYTF	TGCAGTGCAACTCGACAAGGACCGACGGCTAACTATGGCTACACCTTC
.	.	TRBV9	TRBJ1-1	CASSPQGGTEAFF	TGTGCCAGCAGCCCCCAAGGGGGGACTGAAGCTTTCTTT
.	many	TRBV6-5	TRBJ1-1	CASSVAGYTEAFF	TGTGCCAGCTCAGTGGCGGGGTACACTGAAGCTTTCTTT
.	many	TRBV6-1	TRBJ1-3	CASSVGLASGNTIYF	TGTGCCAGCAGCGTCGGACTGGCCTCTGGAAACACCATATATTTT
TRBD1	.	TRBV11-2	TRBJ1-1	CASSLEGTVEAFF	TGTGCCAGCAGCTTAGAAGGGACAGTTGAAGCTTTCTTT
.	medium-sized	TRBV6-6	TRBJ1-1	CASSYSGTGGTEAFF	TGTGCCAGCAGTTACTCCGGAACCGGCGGAACTGAAGCTTTCTTT